This T cell receptor (beta chain) was sequenced during a study of blood T cell repertoires in COVID-19. For the study at large: In each case, the material was cDNA or gDNA derived from T cells, B-cell-depleted T cells, or PBMCs.

In germline, CDR1 is LGHNT, CDR2 FRNRAP. The CDR3 totals 13 residues. V was pared by 0 bases and J by 3 bases, with 5 bases between. Authors' analysis steps: Reference gene primer amplification gave estimated nucleated cell counts. Only in-frame clones appear in the TCRdb table, and some are missing; sequencing was by immunoSEQ multiplex PCR. D and trimming were read from the DNA, whereas the V and J calls and clone size are those reported in that table. The sample lists around 280,000 clones; roughly nine tenths were seen once. This rearrangement joins TRBV12-5 to TRBJ1-2; unclear D gene. The sequencing input was peripheral blood. The receptor comes from a woman between 50 and 59 years old who had recovered from COVID-19. In nucleotides, the CDR3 is TGTGCTAGTGGTTTGGTCGGGGACTATGGCTACACCTTC. This sequence encodes CASGLVGDYGYTF.